A single sample is the source of the 20 T cell receptor beta chains below, sequenced in a study of beta chain features in type 1 diabetes. These receptors have no identified antigens. Study-wide findings and caveats: Moderate but significant shortening of TCRB CDR3s was recorded in all four CD4+ subsets from Type 1 diabetes patients.

Sequencing targeted expressed TCRB transcripts, as all isolated RNA had been reverse transcribed. Using immunoSEQ multiplex PCR, the repertoire was profiled, and TCRdb retains in-frame clones only, with some absent. The sample lists approximately 170,000 clones; roughly 8% were seen once. The sequencing input was central memory CD4+ T cells from blood. These receptor sequences come from a man aged 18-30 years with type 1 diabetes.

This clone was detected only a few times. This chain links TRBV28 with TRBJ2-7; D might be TRBD1 (6 bases). The CDR3 contains 13 residues. V was cut by 2 bases and J by 9 bases, with 14 bases left in between. Germline V gene data show CDR1 as MDHEN and CDR2 as SYDVKM. The CDR3 DNA sequence: TGTGCCAGCAGTTTACTACAGGGAAGGGGGCAGTACTTC. The encoded protein is CASSLLQGRGQYF.

This clone turned up a few times. The chain recombines TRBV4-1 with TRBJ2-5; 7 bases line up with TRBD2. The trim removed 4 bases at V and 1 base at J, leaving 9 bases unmatched. The CDR3 extends over 16 amino acids. Germline assignment: CDR1 MGHRA and CDR2 YSYEKL. In DNA form, the CDR3 reads TGCGCCAGCAGCCCCCAGAGCGGGGCTAGCCAAGAGACCCAGTACTTC. Amino acids: CASSPQSGASQETQYF.

This clone was recorded at least ten times. The genes are TRBV29-1 and TRBJ2-7; TRBD2 aligns across 7 bases. With V trimmed by 1 base and J by 5 bases, 8 bases remained unmatched. The CDR3 has 14 residues. Per germline, CDR1 SQVTM and CDR2 ANQGSEA. This CDR3 reads CSVEGDGGLDEQYF. Written as DNA, the CDR3 is TGCAGCGTTGAAGGTGACGGGGGGTTAGACGAGCAGTACTTC.

The chain is built from TRBV12-5 and TRBJ1-1; D possibly corresponds to TRBD1 (5 bases). The CDR3 spans 13 residues. CDR1 and CDR2 from the germline V gene are LGHNT and FRNRAP. Trimming left V 1 base short and J 4 bases short, with 7 bases between. The CDR3 nucleotides read TGTGCTAGTGGTTTGGAGCAGGGCACTGAAGCTTTCTTT. The encoded protein is CASGLEQGTEAFF.

This chain uses TRBV27 with TRBJ2-5; D not certain. Germline assignment: CDR1 MNHEY and CDR2 SMNVEV (reference sequence). The CDR3 is 13 residues long. The V end lost 3 bases, the J end lost 2 bases, and 7 bases lay between the germline ends. The CDR3 nucleotides are TGTGCCAGCAGTTTGGTTCGGCAAGAGACCCAGTACTTC. It is translated as CASSLVRQETQYF.

The V and J genes are TRBV5-4 and TRBJ2-7; no definite D call. Trimming took 5 bases from V and 6 from J, leaving 21 bases between them. CDR1 SGHNT and CDR2 YYREEE come from the germline V gene (reference sequence). The CDR3 totals 15 residues. CDR3 bases: TGTGCCAGCAGAAATATCGACTGGTCTGTCTCCGAGCAGTACTTC. This translates into CASRNIDWSVSEQYF.

The chain carries TRBV7-2 and TRBJ1-2, with D possibly being TRBD1 (5 bases). This CDR3 has 14 residues. Germline lookup yields CDR1 SGHTA and CDR2 FQGNSA. V gave up 4 bases and J gave up 8 bases, with 17 bases separating them. The CDR3 loop reads CASSSIHLRGGYTF. The CDR3 nucleotides are TGTGCCAGCAGCTCCATCCATTTAAGGGGAGGCTACACCTTC.

The gene calls are TRBV18 and TRBJ1-2, with D perhaps matching TRBD1 (6 bases). This CDR3 has 15 amino acids. V dropped 3 bases and J dropped 4 bases, with 15 bases sitting between them. CDR1 and CDR2 (germline): KGHSH, LQKENI. The CDR3 loop is CASSPPDSSSYGYTF. CDR3 nucleotide sequence: TGTGCCAGCTCACCCCCGGACAGTAGCAGCTATGGCTACACCTTC.

The V call is TRBV10-3, the J call TRBJ2-4, with D possibly matching TRBD1 (6 bases). Between the trimmed V and J ends, which lost 7 bases and 5 bases, there was a span of 15 bases. The CDR3 covers 14 residues. Looked up from germline, CDR1 is ENHRY and CDR2 is SYGVKD. CDR3 nucleotides: TGTGCCATCAAGGGGGACATGGACCAAAACATTCAGTACTTC. This gives the protein CAIKGDMDQNIQYF.

There are a few counts of this clone. The rearrangement links TRBV9 to TRBJ1-6, with a weak D call TRBD1 (5 bases). Germline assignment: CDR1 SGDLS and CDR2 YYNGEE. CDR3 length: 15 amino acids. V lost 1 base to trimming and J lost 5 bases, with 10 bases between them. Written as DNA, the CDR3 is TGTGCCAGCAGCGTACTCGACAGTAATAATTCACCCCTCCACTTT. Protein: CASSVLDSNNSPLHF.

Only a few counts were recorded for this clone. CDR3 amino acids: CASSFSRGGGTSGANVLTF. CDR3 sequence (DNA): TGTGCCAGCAGCTTTTCCAGGGGTGGGGGAACCTCTGGGGCCAACGTCCTGACTTTC. The V gene is TRBV7-9, the J gene TRBJ2-6; D may be TRBD1 (6 bases). This CDR3 contains 19 residues. Per germline, CDR1 SEHNR and CDR2 FQNEAQ (reference sequence). V lost 3 bases and J 0 bases, leaving 18 bases between the germline ends.

The rearrangement joins TRBV28 to TRBJ2-4; 9 bases are a match to TRBD1. Germline CDR1 MDHEN, CDR2 SYDVKM. The CDR3 is 16 residues long. With V trimmed by 8 bases and J by 1 base, 9 bases remained unmatched. The CDR3: CASGKQGALAKNIQYF. In DNA form, the CDR3 reads TGTGCCAGCGGAAAACAGGGGGCGCTGGCCAAAAACATTCAGTACTTC.

This clone was recorded a few times. The chain links TRBV5-1 to TRBJ2-3; TRBD1 matches at 7 bases. The CDR3 runs 16 residues. V dropped 2 bases and J dropped 5; count of bases not matched to a gene: 11. CDR1 and CDR2 (germline): SGHRS, YFSETQ. The CDR3 coding sequence is TGCGCCAGCAGCTTTTCCCGACAGGGTGAAAAAGATACGCAGTATTTT. Amino acid sequence: CASSFSRQGEKDTQYF.

The sample holds a few counts of this clone. The chain couples TRBV30 to TRBJ1-6; tentative D call: TRBD1 (5 bases). Germline CDR1 and CDR2: GTSNPN and SVGIG (reference sequence). V lost 2 bases to trimming and J lost 9 bases, with 23 bases between them. This CDR3 has 17 residues. The CDR3 sequence: CAWSLSGGSQFGSPLHF. The CDR3 DNA reads as TGTGCCTGGAGTCTTTCGGGGGGGAGTCAGTTCGGTTCACCCCTCCACTTT. The full variable domain, its missing parts supplied by reference TRBV30 and TRBJ1-6, is SQTIHQWPATLVQPVGSPLSLECTVEGTSNPNLYWYRQAAGRGLQLLFYSVGIGQISSEVPQNLSASRPQDRQFILSSKKLLLSDSGFYLCAWSLSGGSQFGSPLHFGNGTRLTVT.

In its sample, this clone was seen a few times. The chain carries TRBV28 and TRBJ2-7, with 8 nucleotides matching TRBD2. Germline loops: CDR1 MDHEN, CDR2 SYDVKM. The CDR3 is made up of 14 amino acids. V lost 6 bases and J lost 9; bases outside the gene matches: 13. CDR3 sequence reads: CASRAGGPSLGQYF. As DNA, the CDR3 is TGTGCCAGCAGGGCGGGAGGCCCCTCCCTCGGGCAGTACTTC.

This clone was recorded a few times. The chain links TRBV5-1 to TRBJ1-2, with 9 positions matching TRBD1. Germline V lookup: CDR1 SGHRS, CDR2 YFSETQ. This CDR3 has 17 amino acids. After removal of 4 bases from V and 1 base from J, the junction contained 11 bases not matched to a gene. CDR3 residues: CASSRNAGTGLNYGYTF. In DNA form, the CDR3 reads TGCGCCAGCAGCAGAAATGCCGGGACAGGGCTTAACTATGGCTACACCTTC. The full variable domain, with the rest looked up from reference TRBV5-1 and TRBJ1-2, is KAGVTQTPRYLIKTRGQQVTLSCSPISGHRSVSWYQQTPGQGLQFLFEYFSETQRNKGNFPGRFSGRQFSNSRSEMNVSTLELGDSALYLCASSRNAGTGLNYGYTFGSGTRLTVV.

In its sample, this clone was seen a few times. The chain links TRBV19 to TRBJ2-4, with D tentatively TRBD2 (6 bases). The CDR3 runs 16 residues. Trimming pared 3 bases from V and 4 bases from J, leaving 16 bases between. Germline V gene lookup returns CDR1 LNHDA and CDR2 SQIVND (reference sequence). Here the CDR3 DNA reads TGTGCCAGTAGTATTGGGCGGGCGGGATCAAAAAACATTCAGTACTTC. Translated: CASSIGRAGSKNIQYF. Looking up the rest from reference TRBV19 and TRBJ2-4 gives the full variable domain: DGGITQSPKYLFRKEGQNVTLSCEQNLNHDAMYWYRQDPGQGLRLIYYSQIVNDFQKGDIAEGYSVSREKKESFPLTVTSAQKNPTAFYLCASSIGRAGSKNIQYFGAGTRLSVL.

The gene calls are TRBV30 and TRBJ2-2, with 10 bases fitting TRBD1. The V gene's germline CDR1 is GTSNPN and CDR2 SVGIG (reference sequence). Losses at the gene ends were 7 bases for V and 6 bases for J; bases not matched to a gene: 5. The CDR3 extends over 13 amino acids. CDR3 nucleotide sequence: TGTGCCTCCGCCGGGACAGGGGCCGGGGAGCTGTTTTTT. Translation gives CASAGTGAGELFF.

This clone showed up just a few times. The gene calls are TRBV7-9 and TRBJ2-7, with 7 bases fitting TRBD2. Trimming took 5 bases from V and 2 from J; bases not matched to a gene: 9. Germline loops: CDR1 SEHNR, CDR2 FQNEAQ (reference sequence). CDR3 size: 15 residues. For the CDR3, the DNA is TGTGCCAGCAGCGAGAGCGGGATTTGGACCTACGAGCAGTACTTC. Translating gives CASSESGIWTYEQYF.

V gene TRBV19 combines with J gene TRBJ2-1; D perhaps matches TRBD2 (6 bases). The CDR3 runs 15 residues. The germline gives CDR1 LNHDA, CDR2 SQIVND (reference sequence). Trimming left V 7 bases short and J 2 bases short, with 15 bases between. As DNA, the CDR3 is TGTGCCAGTACCGATTTGGGGGGAGCCTACAATGAGCAGTTCTTC. It codes for CASTDLGGAYNEQFF. Supplemented by reference TRBV19 and TRBJ2-1, the full variable domain reads DGGITQSPKYLFRKEGQNVTLSCEQNLNHDAMYWYRQDPGQGLRLIYYSQIVNDFQKGDIAEGYSVSREKKESFPLTVTSAQKNPTAFYLCASTDLGGAYNEQFFGPGTRLTVL.